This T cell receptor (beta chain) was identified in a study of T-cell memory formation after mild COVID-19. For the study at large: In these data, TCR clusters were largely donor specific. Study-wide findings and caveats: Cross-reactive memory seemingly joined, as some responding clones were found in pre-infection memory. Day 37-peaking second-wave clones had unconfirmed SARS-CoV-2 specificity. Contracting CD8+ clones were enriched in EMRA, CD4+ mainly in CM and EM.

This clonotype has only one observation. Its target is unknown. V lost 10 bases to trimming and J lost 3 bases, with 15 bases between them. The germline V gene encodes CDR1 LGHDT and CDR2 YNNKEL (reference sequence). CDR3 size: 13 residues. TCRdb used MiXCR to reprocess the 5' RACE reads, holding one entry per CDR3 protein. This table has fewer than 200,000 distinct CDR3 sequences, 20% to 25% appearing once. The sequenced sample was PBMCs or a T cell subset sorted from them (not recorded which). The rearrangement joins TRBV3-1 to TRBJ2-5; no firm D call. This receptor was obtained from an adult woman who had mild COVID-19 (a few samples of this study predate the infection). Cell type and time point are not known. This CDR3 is CAINSGFEETQYF. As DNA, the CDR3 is TGTGCCATCAATTCAGGTTTTGAAGAGACCCAGTACTTC.